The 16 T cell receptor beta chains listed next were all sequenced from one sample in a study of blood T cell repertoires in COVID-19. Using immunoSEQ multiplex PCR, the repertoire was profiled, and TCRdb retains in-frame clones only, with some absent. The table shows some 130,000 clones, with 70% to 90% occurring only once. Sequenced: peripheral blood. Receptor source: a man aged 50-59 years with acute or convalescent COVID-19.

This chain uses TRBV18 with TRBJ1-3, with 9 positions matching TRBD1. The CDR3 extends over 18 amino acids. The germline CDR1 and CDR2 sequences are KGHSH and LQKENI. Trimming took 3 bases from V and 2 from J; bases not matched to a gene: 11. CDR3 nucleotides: TGTGCCAGCTCACCCCTACCGGGACAGGGTTCTACTGGAAACACCATATATTTT. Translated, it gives CASSPLPGQGSTGNTIYF.

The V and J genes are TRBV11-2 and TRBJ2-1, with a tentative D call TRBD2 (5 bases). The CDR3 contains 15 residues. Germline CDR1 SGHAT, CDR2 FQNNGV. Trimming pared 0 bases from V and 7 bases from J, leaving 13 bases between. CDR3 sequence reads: CASSLDQAAANEQFF. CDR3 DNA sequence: TGTGCCAGCAGCTTAGATCAGGCAGCGGCAAATGAGCAGTTCTTC.

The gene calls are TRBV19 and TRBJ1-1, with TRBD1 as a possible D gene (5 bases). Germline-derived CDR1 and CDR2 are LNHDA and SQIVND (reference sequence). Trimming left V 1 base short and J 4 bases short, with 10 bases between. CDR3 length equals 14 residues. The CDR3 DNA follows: TGTGCCAGTAGTATAGCTTCCGGGGGCACTGAAGCTTTCTTT. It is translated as CASSIASGGTEAFF.

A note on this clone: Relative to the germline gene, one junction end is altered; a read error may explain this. The CDR3 nucleotides are TGTGCCAGCAGCTTAGGAGGACAACAGCCCCAGCATTTT. Encoded protein: CASSLGGQQPQHF. The chain links TRBV12-3 or TRBV12-4 to TRBJ1-5; the D gene is possibly TRBD1 (5 bases). CDR3 length: 13 amino acids.

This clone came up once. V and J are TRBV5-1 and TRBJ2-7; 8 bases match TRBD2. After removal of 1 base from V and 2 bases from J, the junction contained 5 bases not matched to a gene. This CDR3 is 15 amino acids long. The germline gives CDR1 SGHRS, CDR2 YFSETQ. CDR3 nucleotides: TGCGCCAGCAGCTTGAGGACAGCGGGAGCCTACGAGCAGTACTTC. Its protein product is CASSLRTAGAYEQYF.

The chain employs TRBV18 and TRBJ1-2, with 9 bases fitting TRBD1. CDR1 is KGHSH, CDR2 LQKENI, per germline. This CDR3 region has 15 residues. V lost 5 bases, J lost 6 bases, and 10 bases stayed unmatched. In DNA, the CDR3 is TGTGCCAGCTCATCCACTCAAAGGGACAGGGATGGCTACACCTTC. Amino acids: CASSSTQRDRDGYTF.

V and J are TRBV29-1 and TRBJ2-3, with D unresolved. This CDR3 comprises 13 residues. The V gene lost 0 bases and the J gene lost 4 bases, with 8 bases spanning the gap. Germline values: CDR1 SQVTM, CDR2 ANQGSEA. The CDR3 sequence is CSVEEQTADTQYF. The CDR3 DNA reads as TGCAGCGTTGAAGAACAGACGGCAGATACGCAGTATTTT.

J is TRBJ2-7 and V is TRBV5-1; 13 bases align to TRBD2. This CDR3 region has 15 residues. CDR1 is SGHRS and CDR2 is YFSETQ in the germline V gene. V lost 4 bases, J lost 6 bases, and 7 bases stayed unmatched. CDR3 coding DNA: TGCGCCAGCAGCCTCGGACTAGCGGGAGCAATCGAGCAGTACTTC. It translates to CASSLGLAGAIEQYF.

The CDR3 region is CASSTRTANEKLFF. Here the CDR3 DNA reads TGTGCCAGCAGCACCCGGACAGCTAATGAAAAACTGTTTTTT. This chain connects TRBV3-1 (or the pseudogene TRBV3-2) to TRBJ1-4; D is possibly TRBD1 (6 bases). Germline lookup yields CDR1 LGHDT and CDR2 YNNKEL (reference sequence). The CDR3 spans 14 residues. Trimming removed 5 bases at V and 3 bases at J, with 10 bases between.

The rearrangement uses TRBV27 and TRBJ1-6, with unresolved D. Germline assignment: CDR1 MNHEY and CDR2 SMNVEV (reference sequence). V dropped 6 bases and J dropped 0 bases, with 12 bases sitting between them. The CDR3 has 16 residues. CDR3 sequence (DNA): TGTGCCAGCAGAGGACGGGGATTCTCCTATAATTCACCCCTCCACTTT. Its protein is CASRGRGFSYNSPLHF.

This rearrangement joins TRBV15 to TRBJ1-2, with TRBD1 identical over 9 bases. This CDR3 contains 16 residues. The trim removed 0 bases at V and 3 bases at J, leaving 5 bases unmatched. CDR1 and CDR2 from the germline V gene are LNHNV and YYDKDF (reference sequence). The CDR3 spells CATSRDRQGVDYGYTF. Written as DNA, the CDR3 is TGTGCCACCAGCAGAGATAGACAGGGGGTGGACTATGGCTACACCTTC.

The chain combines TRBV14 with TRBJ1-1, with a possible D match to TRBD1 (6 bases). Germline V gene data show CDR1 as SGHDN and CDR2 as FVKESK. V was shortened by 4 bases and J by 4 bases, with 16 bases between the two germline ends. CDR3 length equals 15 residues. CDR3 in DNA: TGTGCCAGCAGCCCACCGGGGGGCCGGGGCACTGAAGCTTTCTTT. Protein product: CASSPPGGRGTEAFF.

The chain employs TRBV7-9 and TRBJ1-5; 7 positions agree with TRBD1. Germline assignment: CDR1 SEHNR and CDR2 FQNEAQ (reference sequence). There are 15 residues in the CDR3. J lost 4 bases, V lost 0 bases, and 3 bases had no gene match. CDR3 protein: CASSLATGLNQPQHF. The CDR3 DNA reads TGTGCCAGCAGCTTAGCGACAGGGCTGAATCAGCCCCAGCATTTT.

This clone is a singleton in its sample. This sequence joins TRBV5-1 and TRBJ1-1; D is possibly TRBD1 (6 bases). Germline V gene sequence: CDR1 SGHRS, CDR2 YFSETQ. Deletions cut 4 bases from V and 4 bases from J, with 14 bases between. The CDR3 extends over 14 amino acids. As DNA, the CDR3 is TGCGCCAGCAGCCTACAGGGTATCGGCACTGAAGCTTTCTTT. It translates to CASSLQGIGTEAFF. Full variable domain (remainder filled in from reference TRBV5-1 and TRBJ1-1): KAGVTQTPRYLIKTRGQQVTLSCSPISGHRSVSWYQQTPGQGLQFLFEYFSETQRNKGNFPGRFSGRQFSNSRSEMNVSTLELGDSALYLCASSLQGIGTEAFFGQGTRLTVV.

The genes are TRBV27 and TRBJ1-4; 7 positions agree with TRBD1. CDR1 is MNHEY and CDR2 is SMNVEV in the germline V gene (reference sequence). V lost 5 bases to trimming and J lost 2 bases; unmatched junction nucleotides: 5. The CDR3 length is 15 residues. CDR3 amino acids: CASSPKTGTNEKLFF. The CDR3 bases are TGTGCCAGCAGTCCAAAGACAGGGACTAATGAAAAACTGTTTTTT.

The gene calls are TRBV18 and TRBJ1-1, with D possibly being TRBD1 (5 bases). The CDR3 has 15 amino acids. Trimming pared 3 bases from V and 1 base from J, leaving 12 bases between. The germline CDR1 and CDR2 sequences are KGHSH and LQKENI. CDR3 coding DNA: TGTGCCAGCTCACCCCGGGCGCAGGGGAACACTGAAGCTTTCTTT. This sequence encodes CASSPRAQGNTEAFF.